The 26 T cell receptor beta chains below were found in one sample sequenced in a study of Ad26.COV2.S vaccination and SARS-CoV-2 variants. The repertoire was sequenced with immunoSEQ multiplex PCR; TCRdb's copy has only in-frame clones and lacks some. The sample includes 500,000 or so clones, roughly 87% of them seen just once. Treatment reported: some 19 received Ad26.COV2.S at low or high dose, single or two shots; roughly 5 received placebo; per-sample allocation not given. Sampling occurred on day 63 after the first vaccine or placebo injection. The sequencing here drew on peripheral blood, taken in a trial of Ad26.COV2.S vaccine versus placebo. These receptor sequences come from a person between 18 and 65 years old who received the Ad26.COV2.S COVID-19 vaccine or a placebo.

This chain connects TRBV10-3 to TRBJ1-2; maybe TRBD1 (5 bases). The germline gives CDR1 ENHRY, CDR2 SYGVKD. Trimming stripped 8 bases from V and 4 bases from J, with 11 bases between. The CDR3 consists of 12 residues. This CDR3 reads CAILTGSYGYTF. Written as DNA, the CDR3 is TGTGCCATCCTTACAGGCAGCTATGGCTACACCTTC.

The gene calls are TRBV24-1 and TRBJ2-7, with no clear D. V lost 2 bases and J lost 4, with 17 bases in between. This CDR3 is 16 amino acids long. Germline CDR1 and CDR2: KGHDR and SFDVKD. CDR3 DNA: TGTGCCACCAGTGATTCGCGATCAGTTTATTATTACGAGCAGTACTTC. Amino acid sequence: CATSDSRSVYYYEQYF.

V and J are TRBV25-1 and TRBJ2-5; 8 bases align to TRBD2. The V segment lost 1 base and the J segment 4 bases; nucleotides outside the gene matches: 8. CDR1 and CDR2 from the germline V gene are MGHDK and SYGVNS. This CDR3 spans 16 amino acids. The CDR3 nucleotides read TGTGCCAGCAGTGAATGGCTAGCGGGTTTGGTAGAGACCCAGTACTTC. Protein sequence: CASSEWLAGLVETQYF.

The V call is TRBV28, the J call TRBJ2-2; TRBD1 aligns across 7 bases. V lost 5 bases, J lost 5 bases, and 8 bases stayed unmatched. From germline, CDR1 is MDHEN and CDR2 SYDVKM. CDR3 length equals 15 residues. This CDR3 is CASSRRDSETGELFF. The DNA for the CDR3 is TGTGCCAGCAGTCGACGGGACAGTGAGACCGGGGAGCTGTTTTTT.

The chain uses TRBV16 and TRBJ2-2, with D possibly TRBD2 on 6 matching bases. The V end was cut by 7 bases, the J end by 0 bases, with 12 bases between. Per the germline V gene, CDR1 is KGHSY and CDR2 is FQNENV. This CDR3 has 15 residues. The CDR3 coding sequence is TGTGCCAGCACCCGGAGCGGGCCGAACACCGGGGAGCTGTTTTTT. Its protein product is CASTRSGPNTGELFF. The whole variable domain, filled in from reference TRBV16 and TRBJ2-2, reads GEEVAQTPKHLVRGEGQKAKLYCAPIKGHSYVFWYQQVLKNEFKFLISFQNENVFDETGMPKERFSAKCLPNSPCSLEIQATKLEDSAVYFCASTRSGPNTGELFFGEGSRLTVL.

V gene TRBV19 combines with J gene TRBJ1-1; D remains unclear. Germline-derived CDR1 and CDR2 are LNHDA and SQIVND (reference sequence). Trimming removed 3 bases at V and 11 bases at J, with 13 bases between. The CDR3 is 12 residues long. CDR3 bases: TGTGCCAGTAGTATTCGCGGGTTGGAGGCTTTCTTT. Translated, it gives CASSIRGLEAFF.

This chain connects TRBV6-6 to TRBJ2-7, with D tentatively TRBD2 (6 bases). This CDR3 has 13 amino acids. The V and J ends lost 6 bases and 0 bases respectively, with 9 bases between them. Germline values: CDR1 MNHNY, CDR2 SVGAGI (reference sequence). CDR3 DNA: TGTGCCAGCAGGCTAGCGAGCTCCTACGAGCAGTACTTC. This codes for CASRLASSYEQYF.

This chain links TRBV28 with TRBJ2-5; no firm D call. V shed 6 bases and J shed 4 bases, with 12 bases lying between them. The CDR3 is 13 amino acids. Looked up from germline, CDR1 is MDHEN and CDR2 is SYDVKM. The CDR3 reads CASRSVGRETQYF. The CDR3 coding sequence is TGTGCCAGCAGATCTGTGGGCCGAGAGACCCAGTACTTC.

V usage is TRBV6-5 and J usage is TRBJ2-7; perhaps TRBD2 as D (6 bases). V was cut by 6 bases and J by 5 bases, with 17 bases left in between. This CDR3 is 14 amino acids long. Looked up from germline, CDR1 is MNHEY and CDR2 is SVGAGI. As DNA, the CDR3 is TGTGCCAGCAGACTCGGGACTTTATTCAACGAGCAGTACTTC. Its translation is CASRLGTLFNEQYF.

This rearrangement joins TRBV28 to TRBJ1-5; a weak D match, TRBD1 (6 bases). The CDR3 is made up of 16 amino acids. V lost 0 bases to trimming and J lost 6 bases, with 15 bases between them. Germline-derived CDR1 and CDR2 are MDHEN and SYDVKM. The CDR3 here is CASSLWSIGGRQPQHF. CDR3 sequence (DNA): TGTGCCAGCAGTTTATGGTCGATAGGGGGTCGTCAGCCCCAGCATTTT.

The V and J genes are TRBV7-9 and TRBJ1-2, with 7 bases lining up with TRBD1. Germline V gives CDR1 SEHNR, CDR2 FQNEAQ (reference sequence). The ends lost 5 bases at V and 6 bases at J; junction bases unmatched: 15. The CDR3 runs 16 residues. The CDR3 loop reads CASSDLTGLLKDGYTF. CDR3 DNA: TGTGCCAGCAGCGACCTGACAGGGCTTTTGAAAGATGGCTACACCTTC. Full variable domain (missing parts from reference TRBV7-9 and TRBJ1-2): DTGVSQNPRHKITKRGQNVTFRCDPISEHNRLYWYRQTLGQGPEFLTYFQNEAQLEKSRLLSDRFSAERPKGSFSTLEIQRTEQGDSAMYLCASSDLTGLLKDGYTFGSGTRLTVV.

The chain carries TRBV3-1 (or the pseudogene TRBV3-2) and TRBJ2-4, with D hard to call. The CDR3 covers 14 residues. Trimming cost V 0 bases and J 3 bases, with 6 bases left between them. CDR1 and CDR2 from the germline V gene are LGHDT and YNNKEL (reference sequence). The DNA of the CDR3 is TGTGCCAGCAGCCAAGAAGTCCTCAAAAACATTCAGTACTTC. Its translation: CASSQEVLKNIQYF.

This chain connects TRBV5-6 to TRBJ2-5; D possibly corresponds to TRBD2 (5 bases). Germline V gene data show CDR1 as SGHDT and CDR2 as YYEEEE. This CDR3 is built from 14 residues. Trimming shortened V by 2 bases and J by 4 bases, and 12 bases separated the two germline ends. In nucleotides, the CDR3 is TGTGCCAGCAGCTTCGGGAAAGGGTTAGAGACCCAGTACTTC. Amino acids: CASSFGKGLETQYF.

V is TRBV19 and J is TRBJ2-1; D is ambiguous. V was pared by 3 bases and J by 7 bases, with 10 bases between. Germline lookup yields CDR1 LNHDA and CDR2 SQIVND (reference sequence). The CDR3 is made up of 13 amino acids. The CDR3: CASSIVAENEQFF. As DNA, the CDR3 is TGTGCCAGTAGTATCGTCGCCGAGAATGAGCAGTTCTTC.

This clone was seen more than once but under ten times. J is TRBJ1-4 and V is TRBV7-8, with unresolved D. CDR3 length: 16 amino acids. The germline CDR1 and CDR2 sequences are SGHVS and FQNEAQ. The V and J ends lost 6 bases and 5 bases respectively, with 19 bases between them. CDR3 protein: CASRQRPGVGNEKLFF. CDR3 nucleotides: TGTGCCAGCAGACAACGACCTGGGGTTGGGAATGAAAAACTGTTTTTT.

The table lists this clone with a count of one. This chain connects TRBV7-2 to TRBJ2-1; the match to TRBD2 covers 10 bases. CDR3 length equals 14 residues. The V and J ends lost 7 bases and 12 bases, in that order; junction bases with no gene match: 12. Germline CDR1 and CDR2: SGHTA and FQGNSA. The CDR3 DNA follows: TGTGCCAGCATCCGGACTAGCGGCTCCTCAGGGCAGTTCTTC. It yields the protein CASIRTSGSSGQFF.

The chain recombines TRBV5-1 with TRBJ2-5; perhaps TRBD1 as D (5 bases). The CDR3 sequence is 14 residues long. The germline CDR1 and CDR2 sequences are SGHRS and YFSETQ. V lost 3 bases and J lost 2, with 11 bases in between. The CDR3 sequence: CASSSNTGQETQYF. The CDR3 DNA sequence: TGCGCCAGCAGCTCTAACACAGGTCAAGAGACCCAGTACTTC.

The rearrangement joins TRBV28 to TRBJ2-3; 8 bases align to TRBD2. V lost 10 bases and J lost 6; bases outside the gene matches: 12. The CDR3 totals 14 residues. CDR1 and CDR2 (germline): MDHEN, SYDVKM. The CDR3 region is CAICPGGGWDTQYF. The CDR3 coding sequence is TGTGCCATCTGCCCGGGAGGGGGTTGGGATACGCAGTATTTT.

This chain connects TRBV19 to TRBJ2-2, with D unclear. Germline loops: CDR1 LNHDA, CDR2 SQIVND (reference sequence). This CDR3 contains 14 residues. The germline V and J ends were trimmed by 6 bases and 0 bases, with 8 bases remaining between them. The CDR3, as DNA: TGTGCCAGTAGCCCCGTCCCGAACACCGGGGAGCTGTTTTTT. Its translation: CASSPVPNTGELFF. The full variable domain, in which reference TRBV19 and TRBJ2-2 provide the parts outside the CDR3, is DGGITQSPKYLFRKEGQNVTLSCEQNLNHDAMYWYRQDPGQGLRLIYYSQIVNDFQKGDIAEGYSVSREKKESFPLTVTSAQKNPTAFYLCASSPVPNTGELFFGEGSRLTVL.

The rearrangement links TRBV5-8 to TRBJ1-5, with a possible D match to TRBD1 (6 bases). CDR1 is SGHTS and CDR2 is YDEGEE in the germline V gene. Trimming removed 0 bases at V and 1 base at J, with 17 bases between. This CDR3 has 18 amino acids. This chain's CDR3 is CASSLEGHPTRSNQPQHF. CDR3 nucleotides: TGTGCCAGCAGCTTGGAGGGACACCCCACAAGGAGCAATCAGCCCCAGCATTTT.

V gene TRBV25-1 combines with J gene TRBJ1-6; TRBD1 might be the D (5 bases). V gave up 2 bases and J gave up 9 bases, with 20 bases separating them. CDR1 MGHDK and CDR2 SYGVNS come from the germline V gene. The length of the CDR3 is 17 residues. The CDR3 DNA reads TGTGCCAGCAGTGAACTAGGGGTCGGGACTAGGGGTTCACCCCTCCACTTT. This codes for CASSELGVGTRGSPLHF.

The rearrangement joins TRBV29-1 to TRBJ1-2; no definite D call. The V and J ends lost 1 base and 8 bases respectively, with 8 bases between them. CDR3 length: 11 amino acids. CDR1 and CDR2 from the germline V gene are SQVTM and ANQGSEA. The DNA for the CDR3 is TGCAGCGTTGAAGCGTACGGCGGCTACACCTTC. Translation gives CSVEAYGGYTF.

The genes are TRBV5-5 and TRBJ2-1, with D tentatively TRBD2 (6 bases). Germline V lookup: CDR1 SGHKS, CDR2 YYEKEE (reference sequence). The CDR3 covers 15 residues. Trimming took 4 bases from V and 7 from J, leaving 18 bases between them. Here the CDR3 reads CASSPWARGGNEQFF. The CDR3 nucleotides read TGTGCCAGCAGCCCTTGGGCTAGAGGAGGGAATGAGCAGTTCTTC.

The table lists this clone with a few counts. This sequence joins TRBV29-1 and TRBJ1-1; 8 positions match TRBD1. The CDR3 has 14 amino acids. Germline V gene lookup returns CDR1 SQVTM and CDR2 ANQGSEA. The junction had 5 bases not matched to a gene; V was cut back by 5 bases and J by 0 bases. The CDR3 region has the DNA TGCAGCGTTTTGGGGACAGGAATGAACACTGAAGCTTTCTTT. It specifies CSVLGTGMNTEAFF.

This clone was detected a few times. The chain joins TRBV11-2 to TRBJ1-1; weak D call: TRBD1 (5 bases). The length of the CDR3 is 17 residues. From germline, CDR1 is SGHAT and CDR2 FQNNGV. The V and J ends lost 1 base and 5 bases respectively, with 20 bases between them. The CDR3 nucleotides read TGTGCCAGCAGCTTAGGTTCCAGGGTTTATAAGGAAACTGAAGCTTTCTTT. This sequence encodes CASSLGSRVYKETEAFF.

The V gene is TRBV6-5, the J gene TRBJ1-1; tentative D call: TRBD1 (5 bases). The germline V gene has CDR1 MNHEY and CDR2 SVGAGI. CDR3 length: 13 amino acids. The germline V and J ends were trimmed by 10 bases and 6 bases, with 18 bases remaining between them. CDR3 bases: TGTGCCACCGGCAGGGATTGGTTCGCTGAAGCTTTCTTT. Protein product: CATGRDWFAEAFF.